This passage covers 12 T cell receptor beta chains from one sample sequenced in a study of spatial heterogeneity in lung cancer. Time point given: sample taken at primary tumor resection. Unsorted whole RNA from tumor, nontumor lung or frozen PBMC underwent sequencing. TCRdb reprocessed the 5' RACE reads via MiXCR and lists one record per CDR3 protein. The data show some 1,600 distinct CDR3 sequences, roughly 7.7% seen once. The sample in question was normal lung tissue next to the tumor, obtained at surgery. These receptors were collected from a female donor with early-stage non-small cell lung cancer.

Relative to its sample, this clonotype is large. A library made for alpha chains picked up this beta chain off target, so its size means little. The gene calls are TRBV29-1 and TRBJ2-7; TRBD2 matches 7 bases. Germline assignment: CDR1 SQVTM and CDR2 ANQGSEA. The CDR3 extends over 12 amino acids. Trimming at V came to 6 bases and at J to 11 bases, leaving 13 bases not matched to a gene. The CDR3 region has the DNA TGCAGCGTCGGAACGATGGCGGGAGTGGAGTACTTC. Encoded protein: CSVGTMAGVEYF.

Note on this clonotype: A junction end diverges from the germline sequence, so it may reflect a read error. This beta chain appears as a stray read in a library generated for alpha chains; its size is not informative. J is TRBJ2-6 and V is TRBV6-2 or TRBV6-3; 10 bases map to TRBD2. The CDR3 has 21 residues. Germline V gene sequence: CDR1 MNHEY, CDR2 SVGEGT. The CDR3 loop reads CASSYSRRLAGATSGASVLTF. CDR3 sequence (DNA): TGTGCCAGCAGTTACTCGAGGCGGCTAGCGGGAGCAACCTCTGGGGCCAGCGTCCTGACTTTC.

Judged by abundance, this clonotype is large. This beta chain is an unintended read in a library built for alpha chains; its size means little. This rearrangement joins TRBV7-2 to TRBJ2-5; a possible D gene is TRBD2 (6 bases). Between the trimmed V and J ends, which lost 5 bases and 5 bases, there was a span of 18 bases. CDR3 size: 15 residues. Germline V gene data show CDR1 as SGHTA and CDR2 as FQGNSA. The CDR3 protein is CASSPGTGQTETQYF. CDR3 coding DNA: TGTGCCAGCAGCCCAGGGACTGGCCAGACCGAGACCCAGTACTTC.

In its sample, this clonotype ranks as medium-sized. Since the library was made to target alpha chains, this beta chain is a stray read and its abundance is not meaningful. J is TRBJ2-7 and V is TRBV7-2, with 9 bases lining up with TRBD2. CDR3 length: 18 residues. The germline CDR1 and CDR2 sequences are SGHTA and FQGNSA. V lost 1 base, J lost 12 bases, and 22 bases stayed unmatched. The CDR3 loop is CASSLVGRRREGLEGLYF. The CDR3 region has the DNA TGTGCCAGCAGCTTAGTGGGCCGAAGGCGGGAGGGCCTAGAGGGCCTGTACTTC.

This clonotype is medium-sized by share. A library made for alpha chains picked up this beta chain off target, so its size means little. The chain carries TRBV20-1 and TRBJ2-1; D is uncertain. The CDR3 is made up of 12 amino acids. The V end was cut by 6 bases, the J end by 4 bases, with 10 bases between. Germline CDR1 and CDR2: DFQATT and SNEGSKA (reference sequence). The CDR3: CSAELEYNEQFF. The CDR3 coding sequence is TGCAGTGCAGAGCTGGAGTACAATGAGCAGTTCTTC.

This clonotype appeared many times. Because the library targeted alpha chains, this beta chain is an off-target read whose size means little. The rearrangement uses TRBV7-3 and TRBJ2-1; 12 bases agree with TRBD2. CDR1 is SGHTA, CDR2 FQGTGA, per germline. The CDR3 length is 14 residues. V shed 5 bases, J shed 7 bases, and the junction held 3 bases outside the gene matches. The CDR3 here is CASSATSGGNEQFF. In nucleotides, the CDR3 is TGTGCCAGCAGCGCTACTAGCGGGGGGAATGAGCAGTTCTTC.

This clonotype is medium-sized (0.01 to 0.1%) by share. Within a library made for alpha chains, this beta chain is off target, and its count is uninformative. V gene TRBV20-1 combines with J gene TRBJ2-3; 7 nucleotides align to TRBD1. The V gene end was trimmed by 3 bases and the J gene end by 4 bases; junction bases not matched to a gene: 4. The CDR3 is 13 amino acids. Germline V gives CDR1 DFQATT, CDR2 SNEGSKA (reference sequence). The CDR3 region is CSASQGVPDTQYF. The CDR3 coding sequence is TGCAGTGCTAGCCAGGGGGTTCCAGATACGCAGTATTTT.

This clonotype is deemed medium-sized (0.01 to 0.1%). A library made for alpha chains picked up this beta chain off target, so its size means little. The chain employs TRBV4-2 and TRBJ2-3; 8 bases match TRBD2. The CDR3 covers 16 residues. In germline, CDR1 is LGHNA, CDR2 YNFKEQ. J gave up 2 bases and V 1 base, and 5 bases lay outside the gene matches. CDR3 sequence (DNA): TGTGCCAGCAGCCAAGCACTAGCGGACCCCACAGATACGCAGTATTTT. Its protein is CASSQALADPTDTQYF.

By its share, this clonotype is large (0.1 to 1%). Since it is a stray read in a library aimed at alpha chains, this beta chain has a size that is not meaningful. The J gene is TRBJ2-5, the V gene TRBV23-1; 7 bases are shared with TRBD1. TRBV23-1 falls under the ORF class, with uncertain function. V dropped 2 bases and J dropped 5; count of bases not matched to a gene: 8. The CDR3 has 15 residues. This CDR3 reads CASSQAPTGSETQYF. CDR3 coding DNA: TGCGCCAGCAGTCAAGCGCCGACAGGGAGCGAGACCCAGTACTTC.

This clonotype was seen ten or more times. Since it is a stray read in a library aimed at alpha chains, this beta chain has a size that is not meaningful. The J gene is TRBJ2-2, the V gene TRBV29-1, with 9 nucleotides matching TRBD2. V lost 0 bases, J lost 8 bases, and 7 bases stayed unmatched. The CDR3 is 15 residues long. Germline-derived CDR1 and CDR2 are SQVTM and ANQGSEA. This CDR3 reads CSVEEDSGRVGELFF. The CDR3 region has the DNA TGCAGCGTTGAAGAGGATAGCGGGAGAGTGGGGGAGCTGTTTTTT.

About this clonotype: This beta chain appears as a stray read in a library generated for alpha chains; its size is not informative. The rearrangement links TRBV20-1 to TRBJ1-5, with a tentative D call TRBD1 (6 bases). CDR3 length equals 15 residues. V was shortened by 0 bases and J by 4 bases, with 13 bases between the two germline ends. CDR1 and CDR2 (germline): DFQATT, SNEGSKA (reference sequence). Written as DNA, the CDR3 is TGCAGTGCTAGAGAGAGGACAGCCCTAAATCAGCCCCAGCATTTT. Translating it yields CSARERTALNQPQHF.

As for this clonotype: Relative to the germline gene, one junction end is altered; a read error may explain this. This beta chain is off target for a library built for alpha chains, so its abundance means little. The chain employs TRBV6-5 and TRBJ2-2; TRBD1 agrees at 9 bases. The CDR3 has 14 residues. The germline V gene has CDR1 MNHEY and CDR2 SVGAGI. The CDR3 nucleotides are TGTGCCAACAGTTCGACAGGGGGTGGCGGGGAGCTGTTTTTT. Protein sequence: CANSSTGGGGELFF.